The clone carrying this TCR beta chain was observed a handful of times. Germline V CDR1 and CDR2: SGHTA, FQGNSA. After removal of 5 bases from V and 8 bases from J, the junction contained 12 bases not matched to a gene. The CDR3 is 16 residues long. With 60 Vbeta and 13 Jbeta primers, the PCR was carried out. The method was immunoSEQ multiplex PCR; TCRdb's version includes in-frame clones alone and lacks a portion of them. This table holds more than 60,000 clones, 79% found once. This sample was included in a study of cytomegalovirus exposure and HLA in healthy donors. The wider study: A previous analysis identified fewer than 130 million unique TCR beta sequences derived from roughly 180 million T cells.

This clonotype originated in a woman in her thirties in good health and CMV-seronegative. This chain connects TRBV7-2 to TRBJ2-1, with 10 bases matching TRBD2. Sequencing used PBMCs. The CDR3 protein is CASSRPAGGPRDEQFF. The DNA for the CDR3 is TGTGCCAGCAGCCGTCCAGCGGGAGGGCCTAGGGATGAGCAGTTCTTC.